The sequence of this T cell receptor (beta chain) was determined in a study of regulatory T cells in long-lasting Graves disease. Study-level findings and limits: Among the persistent patients, 2,500 to 3,000 public clonotypes were shared, more than the approximately 1,000 shared among new patients.

iRepertoire HTBI primers and Arm-PCR of CDR3 regions built TCR beta libraries. TCRdb recomputed calls from the multiplex PCR reads with MiXCR, one row per CDR3 protein. The table lists 500,000 to 700,000 distinct CDR3 sequences, around 17% of them singletons. V was trimmed by 6 bases and J by 4 bases, leaving 24 bases between them. Germline V gene sequence: CDR1 MDHEN, CDR2 SYDVKM. This CDR3 has 17 amino acids. Regarding time point: newly diagnosed GD, antithyroid drugs for less than 3 months. Scientists built the TCR library using RNA that was extracted from PBMCs. This clonotype came up many times. The target antigen is unknown. This sample was also put to use in a study of T cells in Graves' hyperthyroidism and ophthalmopathy.

The sequenced sample was peripheral blood mononuclear cells (PBMCs), obtained at new diagnosis, from a patient treated with antithyroid drugs. V is TRBV28 and J is TRBJ1-2, with D uncertain. The origin of this receptor is a woman aged 25-40 years with Graves disease. CDR3 protein: CASRFAGPTSSIYGYTF. CDR3 DNA: TGTGCCAGCAGATTCGCCGGGCCCACCTCATCAATCTATGGCTACACCTTC.